What follows are 22 T cell receptor beta chains derived from one specimen sequenced in a study of blood T cell repertoires in COVID-19 (dated by TCRdb to 2018 to 2020). The protocol used for the library was the immunoSEQ multiplex PCR assay. Held by TCRdb, this immuneACCESS table contains in-frame sequences only and omits some clones. Under half of the omission traces to an unresolved V gene where checked; the cause of the rest is unknown. For this sample the table gives about 180,000 clones, of which approximately 88% were detected only once. Jointly, the top ten make up 4% of the sample. Material for sequencing was peripheral blood. The source is a woman younger than 45 with acute or convalescent COVID-19.

V usage is TRBV4-2 and J usage is TRBJ1-3; 9 bases are a match to TRBD1. The junction had 10 bases not matched to a gene; V was cut back by 0 bases and J by 10 bases. The CDR3 consists of 16 residues. The germline CDR1 and CDR2 sequences are LGHNA and YNFKEQ. CDR3 bases: TGTGCCAGCAGCCAAGACCTACAGGGGGCTAGCAGGACCATATATTTT. Translated: CASSQDLQGASRTIYF.

This chain links TRBV28 with TRBJ1-1; TRBD1 is a possible D gene (5 bases). Per germline, CDR1 MDHEN and CDR2 SYDVKM. Trimming took off 3 bases at V and 9 bases at J, with 11 bases between the two ends. The CDR3 sequence is 12 residues long. The CDR3 here is CASSLQGSQAFF. The DNA of the CDR3 is TGTGCCAGCAGTTTGCAGGGATCACAAGCTTTCTTT.

The DNA of the CDR3 is TGTGCCAGCAGTCAGGGGGCTTCCGGTGGGGCCAACGTCCTGACTTTC. Translation gives CASSQGASGGANVLTF. The rearrangement links TRBV2 to TRBJ2-6, with 8 bases aligning to TRBD1. V lost 5 bases to trimming and J lost 3 bases; unmatched junction nucleotides: 6. Germline CDR1 and CDR2: SNHLY and FYNNEI. The CDR3 loop spans 16 amino acids.

V is TRBV28 and J is TRBJ2-1; a possible D gene is TRBD2 (5 bases). V was trimmed by 5 bases and J by 9 bases, leaving 23 bases between them. This CDR3 spans 16 amino acids. From germline, CDR1 is MDHEN and CDR2 SYDVKM. CDR3 bases: TGTGCCAGCAGTCCACCCCTCGTTGCCGAGGGTCCTGAGCAGTTCTTC. Protein product: CASSPPLVAEGPEQFF.

The chain is built from TRBV7-9 and TRBJ2-5; 10 bases are a match to TRBD2. J was trimmed by 5 bases and V by 4 bases; bases with no gene match: 10. Germline V gene lookup returns CDR1 SEHNR and CDR2 FQNEAQ (reference sequence). This CDR3 has 16 residues. CDR3 in amino acids: CASSYPLAGLRETQYF. The CDR3 DNA follows: TGTGCCAGCAGCTACCCACTAGCGGGACTTAGGGAGACCCAGTACTTC. Together with reference TRBV7-9 and TRBJ2-5, the CDR3 gives the full variable domain: DTGVSQNPRHKITKRGQNVTFRCDPISEHNRLYWYRQTLGQGPEFLTYFQNEAQLEKSRLLSDRFSAERPKGSFSTLEIQRTEQGDSAMYLCASSYPLAGLRETQYFGPGTRLLVL.

This clone was detected only a few times. An end of the junction differs from the germline gene, which may be a read error. CDR3 DNA sequence: TGTGCCAGCAGTTCTAACAACTCTGGGGGACAGGTCTTC. Its protein product is CASSSNNSGGQVF. The genes are TRBV28 and TRBJ1-2; 8 nucleotides align to TRBD1. The germline V gene has CDR1 MDHEN and CDR2 SYDVKM. The CDR3 sequence is 13 residues long.

The chain joins TRBV5-5 to TRBJ2-3; 8 nucleotides line up with TRBD1. The length of the CDR3 is 15 residues. V lost 1 base to trimming and J lost 6 bases; unmatched junction nucleotides: 7. Germline V gene data show CDR1 as SGHKS and CDR2 as YYEKEE (reference sequence). CDR3 region: CASSLMYRGADTQYF. Here the CDR3 DNA reads TGTGCCAGCAGCTTGATGTACAGGGGGGCCGATACGCAGTATTTT.

This clone showed up just a few times. The chain has TRBV3-1 (or the pseudogene TRBV3-2) and TRBJ1-2, with D unclear. CDR1 and CDR2 from the germline V gene are LGHDT and YNNKEL (reference sequence). V lost 0 bases to trimming and J lost 7 bases, with 12 bases between them. The CDR3 totals 14 residues. In nucleotides, the CDR3 is TGTGCCAGCAGCCAAGAGAACCGGCGGGGTGGCTACACCTTC. Encoded protein: CASSQENRRGGYTF.

V and J are TRBV7-2 and TRBJ2-3; D not certain. Germline V gene sequence: CDR1 SGHTA, CDR2 FQGNSA. CDR3 length: 12 amino acids. The germline V and J ends were trimmed by 2 bases and 6 bases, with 6 bases remaining between them. CDR3 protein: CASSLLFDTQYF. For the CDR3, the DNA is TGTGCCAGCAGCTTACTATTTGATACGCAGTATTTT. Together with reference TRBV7-2 and TRBJ2-3, the CDR3 gives the full variable domain: GAGVSQSPSNKVTEKGKDVELRCDPISGHTALYWYRQSLGQGLEFLIYFQGNSAPDKSGLPSDRFSAERTGGSVSTLTIQRTQQEDSAVYLCASSLLFDTQYFGPGTRLTVL.

This clone has a handful of counts. The gene calls are TRBV21-1 and TRBJ2-2; TRBD2, as called in the table, went unchecked against the DNA. TRBV21-1 is shown as a pseudogene. The CDR3 length is 19 residues. This CDR3 is CASSPRVPSGQANTGELFF. CDR3 bases: TGTGCCAGCAGTCCCAGGGTGCCAAGCGGGCAGGCGAACACCGGGGAGCTGTTTTTT.

The chain combines TRBV30 with TRBJ1-4; 11 bases agree with TRBD1. Germline CDR1 and CDR2: GTSNPN and SVGIG (reference sequence). The V gene end was trimmed by 1 base and the J gene end by 10 bases; junction bases not matched to a gene: 5. The CDR3 runs 14 residues. Here the CDR3 DNA reads TGTGCCTGGAGTGACGGGACAGGGGGGCGAAAACTGTTTTTT. This translates into CAWSDGTGGRKLFF.

A note on this clone: Different DNA sequences within this sample yield the same CDR3. The chain links TRBV11-2 to TRBJ2-1; the match to TRBD2 covers 7 bases. CDR1 and CDR2 (germline): SGHAT, FQNNGV. The V and J ends lost 1 base and 5 bases, in that order; junction bases with no gene match: 5. The CDR3 length is 15 residues. CDR3 sequence (DNA): TGTGCCAGCAGCTTAGGGGCTAGCGGTAACAATGAGCAGTTCTTC. Protein: CASSLGASGNNEQFF.

The genes are TRBV23-1 and TRBJ2-1; TRBD1 matches 8 bases. TRBV23-1 is classed as an ORF, of uncertain function. This CDR3 has 10 residues. V lost 4 bases and J lost 14; bases outside the gene matches: 1. The CDR3 nucleotides are TGCGCCAGCAGTCGGACAGGGAAGTTCTTC. Translated: CASSRTGKFF.

The chain has TRBV9 and TRBJ2-7; D remains ambiguous. Per the germline V gene, CDR1 is SGDLS and CDR2 is YYNGEE. CDR3 size: 13 residues. V dropped 4 bases and J dropped 3 bases, with 11 bases sitting between them. CDR3 protein: CASSLGLRYEQYF. CDR3 in DNA: TGTGCCAGCAGCCTAGGGCTCCGCTACGAGCAGTACTTC.

The chain carries TRBV19 and TRBJ1-1, with a weak D call TRBD1 (6 bases). The CDR3 runs 15 residues. The V gene's germline CDR1 is LNHDA and CDR2 SQIVND (reference sequence). Trimming removed 7 bases from V and 4 bases from J, with 19 bases in between. CDR3 residues: CASIVALGAGTEAFF. The DNA for the CDR3 is TGTGCCAGTATCGTCGCTTTGGGGGCAGGCACTGAAGCTTTCTTT.

V is TRBV6-5 and J is TRBJ2-2; D unresolved. Looked up from germline, CDR1 is MNHEY and CDR2 is SVGAGI. The CDR3 contains 14 residues. V was clipped by 8 bases and J by 5 bases, with 15 bases between them. CDR3 nucleotide sequence: TGTGCCAGCGGGTCGGCAGGCCTTACCGGGGAGCTGTTTTTT. Protein sequence: CASGSAGLTGELFF.

CDR3 sequence reads: CVDRGLTDTQYF. The CDR3 DNA reads as TGTGTAGACAGGGGGCTCACAGATACGCAGTATTTT. This chain joins TRBV2 and TRBJ2-3; 10 bases agree with TRBD1. This CDR3 comprises 12 residues. Germline assignment: CDR1 SNHLY and CDR2 FYNNEI.

The CDR3, as DNA: TGTGCCAGTAGTATACAAGGGGGGACCCAGTACTTC. Protein sequence: CASSIQGGTQYF. This rearrangement joins TRBV19 to TRBJ2-5, with a weak D call TRBD1 (6 bases). CDR3 length: 12 amino acids. Germline-derived CDR1 and CDR2 are LNHDA and SQIVND (reference sequence). Deletions cut 2 bases from V and 7 bases from J, with 8 bases between.

The chain employs TRBV18 and TRBJ1-1; 8 bases fit TRBD1. Trimming at V came to 5 bases and at J to 2 bases, leaving 7 bases not matched to a gene. CDR3 length: 15 amino acids. Germline V CDR1 and CDR2: KGHSH, LQKENI. The CDR3 DNA sequence: TGTGCCAGCTCAGCATCCGGGACAGGAAACACTGAAGCTTTCTTT. This gives the protein CASSASGTGNTEAFF.

In this sample, this clone turned up once. The rearrangement links TRBV5-4 to TRBJ2-2; D is ambiguous. The germline V gene has CDR1 SGHNT and CDR2 YYREEE (reference sequence). V lost 0 bases and J 9 bases, leaving 18 bases between the germline ends. The CDR3 is 16 amino acids. This chain's CDR3 is CASSLANSQSPRELFF. The CDR3 bases are TGTGCCAGCAGCTTGGCCAACAGCCAATCCCCAAGGGAGCTGTTTTTT.

This clone was counted a single time. The CDR3 protein is CASSQLFAARAGGPGELFF. The DNA of the CDR3 is TGTGCCAGCAGCCAATTATTCGCGGCCAGGGCGGGAGGGCCCGGGGAGCTGTTTTTT. J is TRBJ2-2 and V is TRBV4-2; 9 nucleotides agree with TRBD2. The CDR3 sequence is 19 residues long. Germline CDR1 and CDR2: LGHNA and YNFKEQ. The V segment lost 2 bases and the J segment 6 bases; nucleotides outside the gene matches: 16.

V and J are TRBV11-2 and TRBJ2-1, with D possibly TRBD2 on 6 matching bases. Looked up from germline, CDR1 is SGHAT and CDR2 is FQNNGV. Trimming left V 5 bases short and J 0 bases short, with 8 bases between. The CDR3 has 14 residues. The CDR3 bases are TGTGCCAGCAGCCCGACTAGCTCCTACAATGAGCAGTTCTTC. It codes for CASSPTSSYNEQFF.